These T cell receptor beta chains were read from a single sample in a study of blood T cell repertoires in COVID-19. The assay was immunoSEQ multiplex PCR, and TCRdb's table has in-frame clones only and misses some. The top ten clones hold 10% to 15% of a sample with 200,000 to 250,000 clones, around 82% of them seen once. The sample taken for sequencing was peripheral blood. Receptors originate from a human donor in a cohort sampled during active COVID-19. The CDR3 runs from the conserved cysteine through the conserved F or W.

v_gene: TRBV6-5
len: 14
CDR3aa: CASSGDRELYGYTF

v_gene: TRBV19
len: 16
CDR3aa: CASSFRQGMGDQPQHF

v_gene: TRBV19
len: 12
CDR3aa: CASGGGNSPLHF

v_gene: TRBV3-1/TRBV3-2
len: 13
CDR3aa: CASTPFMNTEAFF

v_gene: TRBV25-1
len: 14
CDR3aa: CASSEPGRNSPLHF

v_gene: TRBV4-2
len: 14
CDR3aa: CASSQGDSADTQYF

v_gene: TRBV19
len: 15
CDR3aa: CASSSYRGQYNEQFF

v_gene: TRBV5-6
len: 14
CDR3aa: CASSIRDSVYEQYF

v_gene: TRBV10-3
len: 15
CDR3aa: CAISGGTANTGELFF

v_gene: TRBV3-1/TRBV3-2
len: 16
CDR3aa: CASSHAFGRGISVCTF

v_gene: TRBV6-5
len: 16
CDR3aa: CASSYSSSGSEVEQFF

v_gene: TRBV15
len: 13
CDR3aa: CATSRGGADTQYF

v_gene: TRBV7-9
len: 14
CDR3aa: CASTGGDPLTEQYF

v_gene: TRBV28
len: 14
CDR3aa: CASSLSQVDSPLHF

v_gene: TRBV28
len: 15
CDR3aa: CASSLYLGGNTEAFF

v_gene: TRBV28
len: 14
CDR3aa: CASSRAGSTDTQYF

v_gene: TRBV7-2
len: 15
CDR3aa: CASSYVGVGEGEAFF

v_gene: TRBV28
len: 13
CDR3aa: CATLQDNNEKLFF

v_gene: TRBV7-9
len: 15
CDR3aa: CASSLFSLAGDTQYF

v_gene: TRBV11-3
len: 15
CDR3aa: CASSLFSGGKDEQFF